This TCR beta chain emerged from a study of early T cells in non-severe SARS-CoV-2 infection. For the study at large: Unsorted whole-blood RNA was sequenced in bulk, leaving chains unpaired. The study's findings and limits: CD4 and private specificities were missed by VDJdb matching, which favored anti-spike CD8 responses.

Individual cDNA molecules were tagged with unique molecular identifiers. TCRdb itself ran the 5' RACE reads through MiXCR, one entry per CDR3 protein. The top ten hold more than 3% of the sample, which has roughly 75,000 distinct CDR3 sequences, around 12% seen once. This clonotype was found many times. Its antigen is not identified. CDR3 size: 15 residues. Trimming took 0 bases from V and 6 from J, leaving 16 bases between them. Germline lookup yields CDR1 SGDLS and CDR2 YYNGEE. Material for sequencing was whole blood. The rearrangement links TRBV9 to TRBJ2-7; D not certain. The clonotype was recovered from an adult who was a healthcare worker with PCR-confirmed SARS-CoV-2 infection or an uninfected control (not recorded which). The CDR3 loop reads CASSVGSTSASEQYF. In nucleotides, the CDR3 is TGTGCCAGCAGCGTAGGAAGTACTTCAGCGTCCGAGCAGTACTTC.